This T cell receptor beta chain was sequenced during a study of T cells in Graves' hyperthyroidism and ophthalmopathy. Study-level findings and limits: The model anticipated ophthalmopathy a median approximately 6.7 months pre-onset.

This clonotype came up many times. The target antigen is unknown. V was shortened by 4 bases and J by 4 bases, with 17 bases between the two germline ends. This CDR3 is built from 15 residues. Per germline, CDR1 SNHLY and CDR2 FYNNEI. Researchers took RNA transcripts and amplified the TCR beta CDR3 regions from them. HTBI primers were employed in a first-round RT-PCR of the TCR CDR3. Using its own MiXCR run on the multiplex PCR reads, TCRdb lists one record per CDR3 protein. The profile shows 300,000 to 500,000 distinct CDR3 sequences, roughly 13% of them singletons. The chain is built from TRBV2 and TRBJ2-7, with D possibly TRBD2 on 5 matching bases. The specimen sequenced was blood. This clonotype was sampled from a man between 50 and 59 years old with Graves' ophthalmopathy. The CDR3 nucleotides are TGTGCCAGCAGTGCAGCGAGCGGTAAAGGGTACGAGCAGTACTTC. It yields the protein CASSAASGKGYEQYF.